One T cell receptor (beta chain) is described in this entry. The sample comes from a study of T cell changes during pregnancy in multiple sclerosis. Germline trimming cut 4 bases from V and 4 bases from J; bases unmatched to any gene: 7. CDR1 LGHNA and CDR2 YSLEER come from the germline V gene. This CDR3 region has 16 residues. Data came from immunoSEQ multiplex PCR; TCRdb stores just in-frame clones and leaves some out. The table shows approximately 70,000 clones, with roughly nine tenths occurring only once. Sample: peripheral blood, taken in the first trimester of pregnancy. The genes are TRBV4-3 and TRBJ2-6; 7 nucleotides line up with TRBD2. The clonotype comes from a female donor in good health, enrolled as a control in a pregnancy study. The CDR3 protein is CASSREGVGGANVLTF. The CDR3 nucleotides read TGCGCCAGCAGCCGGGAGGGTGTGGGCGGGGCCAACGTCCTGACTTTC.